This TCR beta chain appears in the sequencing data of a study of vaccination and CD4 T cells after COVID-19. Study-level background: Overlapping SARS-CoV-2, HCoV-NL63, HCoV-OC43 and HCoV-229E spike peptides were used to stimulate cells.

An Oncomine TCR Beta short-read assay was used to sequence the DNA from cultured CD4+ T cells. One entry per CDR3 protein results from TCRdb running MiXCR on the PCR reads. In the table there are tens of thousands of distinct CDR3 sequences, about 40% of which are singletons. This CDR3 contains 14 residues. Trimming cost V 4 bases and J 3 bases, with 9 bases left between them. Germline loops: CDR1 KGHDR, CDR2 SFDVKD. On this clonotype: Antigen: not known.

Treatment specified: 10-day PBMC culture with coronavirus spike peptide pools or control peptides (ViraFEST assay). The chain carries TRBV24-1 and TRBJ2-1; D gene ambiguous. This TCR was recovered from a human donor who had recovered from COVID-19. Sequencing used CD4+ T cells from blood, cultured in vitro, obtained after SARS-CoV-2 vaccination. The DNA of the CDR3 is TGTGCCACCAGTGACCCGGGTGGCTACAATGAGCAGTTCTTC. Its protein is CATSDPGGYNEQFF.